These 14 T cell receptor beta chains came from one sample sequenced in a study of Graves' ophthalmopathy and Graves' hyperthyroidism listed by TCRdb under 2018. The instrument was an Illumina HiSeq 2000. For repertoire sequencing, the TCR beta CDR3 regions were amplified from RNA transcripts. A first-round RT-PCR used HTBI primers with the Qiagen OneStep RT-PCR kit, followed by a second-round multiplex PCR, size selection and purification. TCRdb trimmed the raw reads at Q25, called clones with MiXCR and kept productive beta chains. Identical CDR3 protein sequences are pooled into one entry, listed with their most common genes and DNA. The sample profile shows over 40,000 distinct CDR3 sequences; around half of them were found once. Clones ranked in the top ten supply around 23% of the sample. The specimen sequenced was peripheral blood. These receptor sequences come from an adult man with Graves' ophthalmopathy.

This clonotype was recorded at least ten times. At one of its ends the junction is not consistent with the germline gene, which may arise from a read error. The CDR3 loop is CSARVGAGVLAGGANEQFF. The CDR3, as DNA: TGCAGTGCCAGAGTTGGCGCAGGGGTGTTAGCGGGGGGCGCGAATGAGCAGTTCTTC. The rearrangement links TRBV20-1 to TRBJ2-1; TRBD2 matches at 10 bases. The CDR3 is 19 amino acids. Germline CDR1 and CDR2: DFQATT and SNEGSKA (reference sequence).

The rearrangement joins TRBV5-8 to TRBJ2-5, with a tentative D call TRBD1 (7 bases). The V and J ends lost 5 bases and 3 bases respectively, with 14 bases between them. From germline, CDR1 is SGHTS and CDR2 YDEGEE. The CDR3 is 14 amino acids. DNA of the CDR3: TGTGCCAGCAGGGAGGGGGCCTCGGAAGAGACCCAGTACTTC. As protein: CASREGASEETQYF.

This rearrangement joins TRBV12-3 or TRBV12-4 to TRBJ2-1; D call uncertain. The CDR3 totals 11 residues. The CDR3, as DNA: TGTGCTGGCAGCTCCTACAATGAGCAGTTCTTC. The encoded protein is CAGSSYNEQFF.

This clonotype has at least ten counts. This sequence joins TRBV9 and TRBJ1-2, with 7 bases lining up with TRBD1. The ends lost 0 bases at V and 3 bases at J; junction bases unmatched: 5. The germline V gene has CDR1 SGDLS and CDR2 YYNGEE. The CDR3 sequence is 15 residues long. This CDR3 reads CASSVETGRDYGYTF. CDR3 DNA sequence: TGTGCCAGCAGCGTAGAGACAGGGAGAGACTATGGCTACACCTTC.

The chain uses TRBV19 and TRBJ1-2, with TRBD1 matching over 8 bases. The V and J ends lost 7 bases and 7 bases, in that order; junction bases with no gene match: 14. The CDR3 contains 15 residues. Per the germline V gene, CDR1 is LNHDA and CDR2 is SQIVND (reference sequence). The DNA for the CDR3 is TGTGCCAGTAAGTTGACAGGGGCGCAAGGGATTGGCTACACCTTC. As protein: CASKLTGAQGIGYTF.

This sequence joins TRBV24-1 and TRBJ2-1; D is possibly TRBD1 (5 bases). Between the trimmed V and J ends, which lost 4 bases and 6 bases, there was a span of 18 bases. The CDR3 sequence is 16 residues long. Per germline, CDR1 KGHDR and CDR2 SFDVKD. The CDR3 DNA is TGTGCCACCAGTGACCCCCCCTCGTCTAGGGGCAATGAGCAGTTCTTC. It codes for CATSDPPSSRGNEQFF.

The sample holds many counts of this clonotype. This rearrangement joins TRBV7-9 to TRBJ2-3, with 10 bases fitting TRBD2. Germline-derived CDR1 and CDR2 are SEHNR and FQNEAQ (reference sequence). The CDR3 is 16 amino acids. J was trimmed by 0 bases and V by 5 bases; bases with no gene match: 5. The CDR3 bases are TGTGCCAGCAGCGCGTTACTAGCGGGGAGCACAGATACGCAGTATTTT. It codes for CASSALLAGSTDTQYF.

The chain carries TRBV19 and TRBJ1-5; D unresolved. The CDR3 contains 13 residues. V lost 6 bases to trimming and J lost 3 bases, with 9 bases between them. Germline V gene sequence: CDR1 LNHDA, CDR2 SQIVND (reference sequence). As DNA, the CDR3 is TGTGCCAGTAGGTCGGAGGACAATCAGCCCCAGCATTTT. The encoded protein is CASRSEDNQPQHF.

The V and J genes are TRBV24-1 and TRBJ1-4; D not certain. The CDR3 is 13 amino acids. The germline CDR1 and CDR2 sequences are KGHDR and SFDVKD. Trimming took 9 bases from V and 8 from J, leaving 15 bases between them. The CDR3 is CATPPGPGEKLFF. The CDR3 coding sequence is TGTGCCACCCCTCCAGGCCCCGGGGAAAAACTGTTTTTT.

The rearrangement uses TRBV20-1 and TRBJ2-7, with D maybe TRBD2 (6 bases). Between the trimmed V and J ends, which lost 5 bases and 4 bases, there was a span of 18 bases. The CDR3 is 14 amino acids. Looked up from germline, CDR1 is DFQATT and CDR2 is SNEGSKA (reference sequence). CDR3 sequence reads: CSAGGSRAAYEQYF. As DNA, the CDR3 is TGCAGTGCTGGGGGGAGCAGGGCGGCTTACGAGCAGTACTTC.

The rearrangement links TRBV9 to TRBJ2-1; tentative D call: TRBD2 (5 bases). The germline V and J ends were trimmed by 4 bases and 2 bases, with 16 bases remaining between them. Germline V gene lookup returns CDR1 SGDLS and CDR2 YYNGEE. The CDR3 is 16 amino acids. The CDR3 loop is CASSPHERLPYNEQFF. The CDR3 DNA reads TGTGCCAGCAGCCCCCATGAGCGGTTACCCTACAATGAGCAGTTCTTC.

This clonotype occurred many times. This chain uses TRBV19 with TRBJ2-5, with 7 bases fitting TRBD1. The V and J ends lost 5 bases and 9 bases, in that order; junction bases with no gene match: 9. This CDR3 is built from 13 residues. Germline-derived CDR1 and CDR2 are LNHDA and SQIVND (reference sequence). The DNA for the CDR3 is TGTGCCAGTAGTGAATACAGGGGCAGGGCCCAGTACTTC. Protein product: CASSEYRGRAQYF.

Concerning this clonotype itself: Mismatch with germline at one junction end may stem from a read error. V usage is TRBV25-1 and J usage is TRBJ2-6, with D unclear. This CDR3 has 15 amino acids. The germline CDR1 and CDR2 sequences are MGHDK and SYGVNS. CDR3 sequence (DNA): TGTGCCATCAGTGACACGGCTCCTGGGCCCAACGTCCTGACTTTC. Translated: CAISDTAPGPNVLTF.

CDR3 DNA sequence: TGTGCCAGCAGCCAAGAAGAGAGCGCTGGAAACACCATATATTTT. This codes for CASSQEESAGNTIYF. This chain uses TRBV4-2 with TRBJ1-3; D gene unclear. CDR3 length equals 15 residues. V was cut by 0 bases and J by 2 bases, with 8 bases left in between. Germline assignment: CDR1 LGHNA and CDR2 YNFKEQ.